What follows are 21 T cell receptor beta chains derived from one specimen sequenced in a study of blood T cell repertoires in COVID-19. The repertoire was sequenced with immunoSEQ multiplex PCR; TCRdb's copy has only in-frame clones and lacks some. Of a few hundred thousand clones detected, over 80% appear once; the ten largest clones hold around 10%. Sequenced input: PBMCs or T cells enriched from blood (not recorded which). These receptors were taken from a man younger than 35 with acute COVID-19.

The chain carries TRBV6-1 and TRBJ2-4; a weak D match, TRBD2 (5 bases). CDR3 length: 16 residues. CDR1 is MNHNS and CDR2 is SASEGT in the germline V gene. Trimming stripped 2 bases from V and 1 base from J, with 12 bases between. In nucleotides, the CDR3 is TGTGCCAGCAGTGAAACGGGGTACACGGCCAAAAACATTCAGTACTTC. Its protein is CASSETGYTAKNIQYF.

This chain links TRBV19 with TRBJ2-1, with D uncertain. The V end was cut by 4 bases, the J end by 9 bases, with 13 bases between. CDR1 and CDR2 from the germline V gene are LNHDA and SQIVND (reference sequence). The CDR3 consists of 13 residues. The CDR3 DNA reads TGTGCCAGTAGTACCCGGAGCAGCACTGAGCAGTTCTTC. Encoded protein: CASSTRSSTEQFF.

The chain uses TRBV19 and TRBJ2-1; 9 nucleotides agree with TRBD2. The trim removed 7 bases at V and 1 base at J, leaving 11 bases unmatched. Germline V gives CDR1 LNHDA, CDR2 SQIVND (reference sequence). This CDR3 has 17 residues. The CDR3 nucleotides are TGTGCCAGTACCCCCCTGGCGGCGGGAGGGTCCTACAATGAGCAGTTCTTC. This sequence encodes CASTPLAAGGSYNEQFF.

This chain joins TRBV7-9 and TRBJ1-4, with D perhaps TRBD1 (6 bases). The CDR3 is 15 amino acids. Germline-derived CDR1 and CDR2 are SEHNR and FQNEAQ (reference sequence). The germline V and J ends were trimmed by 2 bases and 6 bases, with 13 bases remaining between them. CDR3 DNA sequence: TGTGCCAGCAGCTTATTGTTACAGGGAGATGAAAAACTGTTTTTT. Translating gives CASSLLLQGDEKLFF.

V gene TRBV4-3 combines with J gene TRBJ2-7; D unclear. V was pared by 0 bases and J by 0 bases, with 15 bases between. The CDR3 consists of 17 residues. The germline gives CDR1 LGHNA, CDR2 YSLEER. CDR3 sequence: CASSQDAGSQFSYEQYF. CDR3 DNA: TGCGCCAGCAGCCAAGATGCAGGCAGCCAATTCTCCTACGAGCAGTACTTC.

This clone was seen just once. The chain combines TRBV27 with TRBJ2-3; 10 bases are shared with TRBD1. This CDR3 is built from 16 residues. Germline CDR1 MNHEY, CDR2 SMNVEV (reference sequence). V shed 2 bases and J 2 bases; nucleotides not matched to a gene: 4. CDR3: CASSLADRGATDTQYF. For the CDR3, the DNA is TGTGCCAGCAGTTTAGCGGACAGGGGGGCCACAGATACGCAGTATTTT.

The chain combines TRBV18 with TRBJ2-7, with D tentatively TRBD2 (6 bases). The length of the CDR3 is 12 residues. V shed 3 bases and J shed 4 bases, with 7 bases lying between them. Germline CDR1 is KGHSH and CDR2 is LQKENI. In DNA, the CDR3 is TGTGCCAGCTCACCGGCGGGGTACGAGCAGTACTTC. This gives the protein CASSPAGYEQYF.

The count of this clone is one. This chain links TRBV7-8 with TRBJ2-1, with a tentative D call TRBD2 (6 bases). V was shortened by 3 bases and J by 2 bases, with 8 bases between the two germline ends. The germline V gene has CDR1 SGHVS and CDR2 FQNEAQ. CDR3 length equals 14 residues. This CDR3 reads CASSFAGPYNEQFF. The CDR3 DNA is TGTGCCAGCAGCTTCGCGGGACCCTACAATGAGCAGTTCTTC.

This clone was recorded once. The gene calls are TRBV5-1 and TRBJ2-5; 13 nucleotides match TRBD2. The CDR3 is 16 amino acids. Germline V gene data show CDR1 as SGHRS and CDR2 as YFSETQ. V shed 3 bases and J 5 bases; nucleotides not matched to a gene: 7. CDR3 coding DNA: TGCGCCAGCAGCTCATGGACTAGCGGGAGTAAGGAGACCCAGTACTTC. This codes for CASSSWTSGSKETQYF.

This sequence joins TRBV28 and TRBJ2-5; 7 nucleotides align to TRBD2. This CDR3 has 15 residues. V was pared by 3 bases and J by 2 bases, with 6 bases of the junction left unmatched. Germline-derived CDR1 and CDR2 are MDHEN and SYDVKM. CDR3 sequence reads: CASSFGGISQETQYF. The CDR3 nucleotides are TGTGCCAGCAGTTTCGGGGGGATATCTCAAGAGACCCAGTACTTC.

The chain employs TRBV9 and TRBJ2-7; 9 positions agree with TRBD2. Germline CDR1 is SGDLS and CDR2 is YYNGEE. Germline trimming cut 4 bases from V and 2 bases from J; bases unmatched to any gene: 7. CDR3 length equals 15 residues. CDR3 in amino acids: CASSPWTSATYEQYF. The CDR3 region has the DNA TGTGCCAGCAGCCCTTGGACTAGCGCTACCTACGAGCAGTACTTC.

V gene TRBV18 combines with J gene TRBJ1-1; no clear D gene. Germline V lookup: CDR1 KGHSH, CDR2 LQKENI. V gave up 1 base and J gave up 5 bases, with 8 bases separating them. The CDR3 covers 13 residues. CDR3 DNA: TGTGCCAGCTCACCACGGGAGGAGACTGAAGCTTTCTTT. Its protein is CASSPREETEAFF.

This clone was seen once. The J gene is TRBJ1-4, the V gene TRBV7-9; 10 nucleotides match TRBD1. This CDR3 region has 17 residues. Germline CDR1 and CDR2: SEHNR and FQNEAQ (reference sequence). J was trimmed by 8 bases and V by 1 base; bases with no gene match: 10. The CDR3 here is CASSLGGTGAQVEKLFF. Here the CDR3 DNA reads TGTGCCAGCAGCTTAGGGGGGACAGGGGCCCAAGTCGAAAAACTGTTTTTT.

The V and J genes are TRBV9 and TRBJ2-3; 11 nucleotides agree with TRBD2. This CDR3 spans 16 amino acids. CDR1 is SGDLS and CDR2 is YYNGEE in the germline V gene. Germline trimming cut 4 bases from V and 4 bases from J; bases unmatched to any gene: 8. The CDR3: CASSSQTSGSPDTQYF. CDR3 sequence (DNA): TGTGCCAGCAGCTCCCAAACTAGCGGGAGCCCAGATACGCAGTATTTT.

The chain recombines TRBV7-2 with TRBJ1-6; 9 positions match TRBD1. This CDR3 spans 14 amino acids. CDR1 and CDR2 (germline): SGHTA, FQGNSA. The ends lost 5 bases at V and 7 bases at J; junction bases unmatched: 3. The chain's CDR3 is CASSAGTGNSPLHF. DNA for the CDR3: TGTGCCAGCAGCGCCGGGACAGGGAATTCACCCCTCCACTTT.

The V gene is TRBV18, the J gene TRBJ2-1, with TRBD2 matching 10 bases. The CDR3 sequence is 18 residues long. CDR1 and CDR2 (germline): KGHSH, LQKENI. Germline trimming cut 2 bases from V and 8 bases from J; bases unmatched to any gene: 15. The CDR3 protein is CASSPFYLAGVLSDEQFF. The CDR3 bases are TGTGCCAGCTCACCATTTTATCTAGCGGGAGTTCTTTCCGATGAGCAGTTCTTC.

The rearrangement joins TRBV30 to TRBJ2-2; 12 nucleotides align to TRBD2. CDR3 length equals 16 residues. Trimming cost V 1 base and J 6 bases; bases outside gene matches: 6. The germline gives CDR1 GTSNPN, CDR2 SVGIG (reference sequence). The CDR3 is CAWSGLAGEGSGELFF. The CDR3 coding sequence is TGTGCCTGGAGTGGACTAGCGGGAGAGGGGTCCGGGGAGCTGTTTTTT.

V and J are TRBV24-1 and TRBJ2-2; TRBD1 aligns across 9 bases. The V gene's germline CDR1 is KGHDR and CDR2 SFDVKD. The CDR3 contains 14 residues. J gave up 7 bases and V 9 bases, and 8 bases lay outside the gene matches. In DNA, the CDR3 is TGTGCCACCCAACAGGGGGCAGGTGGCGGGGAGCTGTTTTTT. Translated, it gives CATQQGAGGGELFF.

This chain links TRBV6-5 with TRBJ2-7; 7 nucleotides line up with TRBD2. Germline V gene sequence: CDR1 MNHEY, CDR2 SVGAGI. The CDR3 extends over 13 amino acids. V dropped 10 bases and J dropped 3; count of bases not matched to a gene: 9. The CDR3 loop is CAIESGMGYEQYF. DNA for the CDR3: TGTGCCATCGAGAGCGGGATGGGCTACGAGCAGTACTTC.

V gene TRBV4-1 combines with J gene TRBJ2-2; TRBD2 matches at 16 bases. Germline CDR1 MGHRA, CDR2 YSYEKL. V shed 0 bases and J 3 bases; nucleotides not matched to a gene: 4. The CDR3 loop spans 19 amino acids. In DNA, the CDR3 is TGCGCCAGCAGCCAAGAAGGGACTAGCGGGAGGGTTGACACCGGGGAGCTGTTTTTT. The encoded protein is CASSQEGTSGRVDTGELFF.

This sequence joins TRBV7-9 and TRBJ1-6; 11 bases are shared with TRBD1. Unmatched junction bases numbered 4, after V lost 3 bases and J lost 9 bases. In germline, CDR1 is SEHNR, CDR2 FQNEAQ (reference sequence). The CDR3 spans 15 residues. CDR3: CASSFGTGGISPLHF. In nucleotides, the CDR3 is TGTGCCAGCAGCTTTGGGACAGGGGGGATTTCACCCCTCCACTTT.